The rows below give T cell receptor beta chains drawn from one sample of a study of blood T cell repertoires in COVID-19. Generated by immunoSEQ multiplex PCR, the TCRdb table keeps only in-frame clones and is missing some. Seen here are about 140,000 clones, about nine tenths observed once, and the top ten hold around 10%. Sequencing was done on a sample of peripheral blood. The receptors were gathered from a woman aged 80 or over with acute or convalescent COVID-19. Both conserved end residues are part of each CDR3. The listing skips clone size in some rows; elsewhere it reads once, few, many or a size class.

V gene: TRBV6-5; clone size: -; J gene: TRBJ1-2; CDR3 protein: CASRLRQGVYGYTF
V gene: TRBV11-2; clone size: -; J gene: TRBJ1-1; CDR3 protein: CASSFRGPSLTEAFF
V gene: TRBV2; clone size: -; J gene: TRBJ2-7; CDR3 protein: CASSGGPPYEQYF
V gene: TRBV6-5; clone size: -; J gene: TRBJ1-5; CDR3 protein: CASSYSGSQPQHF
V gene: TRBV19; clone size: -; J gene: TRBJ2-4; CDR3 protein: CASSISGTAIIQYF
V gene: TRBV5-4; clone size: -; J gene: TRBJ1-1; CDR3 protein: CASSPLTGYTEAFF
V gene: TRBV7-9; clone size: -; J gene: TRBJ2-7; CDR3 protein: CASSLGDTYEQYF
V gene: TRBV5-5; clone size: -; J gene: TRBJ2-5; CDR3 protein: CASSLGHFQETQYF
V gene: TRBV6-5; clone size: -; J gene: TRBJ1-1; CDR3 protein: CASRVGIEAFF
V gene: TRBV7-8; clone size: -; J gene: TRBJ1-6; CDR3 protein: CASSGQGSSPLHF
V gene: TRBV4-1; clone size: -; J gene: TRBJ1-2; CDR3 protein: CASSVRQGGNYGYTF
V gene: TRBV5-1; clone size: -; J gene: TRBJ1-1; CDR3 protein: CASSFAENTEAFF
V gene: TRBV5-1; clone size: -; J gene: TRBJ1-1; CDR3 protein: CASRKGGVTEAFF
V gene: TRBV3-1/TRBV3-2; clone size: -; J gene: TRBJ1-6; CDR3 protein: CASRGPYNSPLHF
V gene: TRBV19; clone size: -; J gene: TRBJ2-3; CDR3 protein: CASSQGVSSGESGTQYF
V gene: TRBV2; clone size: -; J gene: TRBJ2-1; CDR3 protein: CASIQGSYNEQFF
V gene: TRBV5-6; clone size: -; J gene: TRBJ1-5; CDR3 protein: CASSLFAGGRSNQPQHF
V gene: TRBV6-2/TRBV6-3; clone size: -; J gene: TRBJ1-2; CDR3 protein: CASSRPGVGENGYTF
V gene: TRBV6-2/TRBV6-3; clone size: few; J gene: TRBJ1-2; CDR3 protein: CASSAGANYGYTF
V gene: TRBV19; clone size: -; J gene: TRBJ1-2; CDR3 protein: CASSVPGTGQIYGYTF
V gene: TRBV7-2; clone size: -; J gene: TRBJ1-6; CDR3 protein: CASSLGQGYSPLHF
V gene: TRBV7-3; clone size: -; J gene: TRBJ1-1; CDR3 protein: CASSRQGGTEAFF
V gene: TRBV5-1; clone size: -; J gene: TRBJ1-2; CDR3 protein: CASSPGSNYGYTF
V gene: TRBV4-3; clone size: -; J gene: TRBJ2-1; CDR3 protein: CASSQAIQALNEQFF
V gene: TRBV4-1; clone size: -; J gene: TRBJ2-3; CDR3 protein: CASSHPGQGTDTQYF
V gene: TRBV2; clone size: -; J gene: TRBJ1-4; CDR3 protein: CASSEYRGEKLFF
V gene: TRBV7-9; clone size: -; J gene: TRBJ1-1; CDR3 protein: CASSLRLELNTEAFF
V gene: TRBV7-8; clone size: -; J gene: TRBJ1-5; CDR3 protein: CASSLDQGSQPQHF
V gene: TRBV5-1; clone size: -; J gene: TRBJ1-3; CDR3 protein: CASSLDSLSGNTIYF
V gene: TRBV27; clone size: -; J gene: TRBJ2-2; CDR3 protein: CASSYDRTGELFF